This TCR beta chain was found in a study of blood T cell repertoires in COVID-19. The overall study: Acute and convalescent COVID-19 samples came from the United States, Italy and Spain. Nucleic acid was either cDNA or gDNA, and it came from T cells, B-cell-depleted T cells, or PBMCs.

Researchers sorted participants into cohorts using their self-reported clinical history. Recovery among Cohort 3 donors was established by two negative PCRs, clearance, or symptom resolution. CDR3 length equals 15 residues. V shed 0 bases and J shed 1 base, with 10 bases lying between them. The table came from immunoSEQ multiplex PCR; TCRdb's copy has only in-frame clones and leaves some out. This repertoire shows about 170,000 clones, around 78% found once; its top ten account for approximately 4%. The specimen was PBMCs or T cells enriched from blood (not recorded which). The chain has TRBV5-3 and TRBJ1-1; a weak D match, TRBD1 (6 bases). TRBV5-3 falls under the ORF class, with uncertain function. This receptor was obtained from a woman between 50 and 59 years old who had recovered from COVID-19. CDR3 bases: TGTGCCAGAAGCTTGGTGGGGGCCCCGAACACTGAAGCTTTCTTT. This sequence encodes CARSLVGAPNTEAFF.